These 17 T cell receptor beta chains came from one sample sequenced in a study of tumor-infiltrating lymphocytes in primary liver carcinoma. Unsorted whole blood served as the source of blood RNA, and germline DNA was extracted as well. With roughly 500 ng total RNA as template and a constant-region primer, TCR beta cDNA was made. Three nested multiplex PCR rounds of slightly modified ARM-PCR generated TCR beta libraries. Two initial PCR rounds of roughly 10 cycles each paired TRBV1-TRBV30 forward primers with a C-beta reverse primer. From the multiplex PCR reads, TCRdb called clonotypes with MiXCR, one entry per CDR3 protein. The sample holds approximately 340,000 distinct CDR3 sequences, roughly two thirds seen once. The sample comprised peripheral blood. The receptors were gathered from a man aged 40-49 years with primary liver carcinoma and hepatitis B virus infection.

To note about this clonotype: A much bigger clone sits one base away, suggesting this may be a read error. Here the CDR3 DNA reads TGTGCCAGCAGCTTAGGGCCCCTAGCGGGGGTCCGTTTCGGGCAGTACTTC. This sequence encodes CASSLGPLAGVRFGQYF. The J gene is TRBJ2-7, the V gene TRBV11-2, with TRBD2 identical over 10 bases. After removal of 1 base from V and 9 bases from J, the junction contained 15 bases not matched to a gene. The CDR3 runs to 17 residues. Germline loops: CDR1 SGHAT, CDR2 FQNNGV.

The sample holds one count of this clonotype. Its ends do not fully match the called genes, so a read error is possible. This rearrangement joins TRBV11-2 to TRBJ1-2, with D uncertain. Per the germline V gene, CDR1 is SGHAT and CDR2 is FQNNGV. This CDR3 comprises 14 residues. The CDR3 DNA sequence: TGTGCCAGCAGACAGAGGACCGTGAACTATGGCTACACATTC. It yields the protein CASRQRTVNYGYTF.

In the case of this clonotype: It may be a read error: a sequence one base away is much more abundant. This chain joins TRBV4-1 and TRBJ1-2; D gene uncertain. The CDR3 spans 14 residues. Per germline, CDR1 MGHRA and CDR2 YSYEKL. CDR3 bases: TGCGCCAGCAGACAAGAGGCAAGGAGCTATGGCTACACCTTC. Amino acids: CASRQEARSYGYTF.

A remark on this clonotype: Possible read error: a much larger clone is one base away. The chain uses TRBV7-8 and TRBJ2-5; 8 bases are shared with TRBD2. Per germline, CDR1 SGHVS and CDR2 FQNEAQ. The V segment lost 3 bases and the J segment 8 bases; nucleotides outside the gene matches: 8. The CDR3 sequence is 14 residues long. CDR3 residues: CASSFGPAGDTQYF. Written as DNA, the CDR3 is TGTGCCAGCAGCTTCGGACCAGCGGGAGATACCCAGTACTTC.

This clonotype was recorded a few times. An end of the junction differs from the germline gene, which may be a read error. This sequence joins TRBV12-3 or TRBV12-4 and TRBJ2-7; D is possibly TRBD2 (6 bases). This CDR3 comprises 14 residues. The CDR3 nucleotides read TGTGTCAGCAGCGTACGGCGGGGCTCCTACGAGCAGTACTTC. This translates into CVSSVRRGSYEQYF.

This clonotype was picked up many times. The V gene is TRBV6-5, the J gene TRBJ2-1; 10 bases match TRBD2. CDR1 is MNHEY and CDR2 is SVGAGI in the germline V gene. Trimming at V came to 2 bases and at J to 8 bases, leaving 3 bases not matched to a gene. The CDR3 covers 14 residues. CDR3 loop: CASSYGTSDHEQFF. In DNA form, the CDR3 reads TGTGCCAGCAGTTACGGGACTAGCGACCATGAGCAGTTCTTC.

There are a few counts of this clonotype. V and J are TRBV9 and TRBJ1-3; 12 nucleotides match TRBD1. This CDR3 spans 15 amino acids. CDR1 SGDLS and CDR2 YYNGEE come from the germline V gene. V dropped 4 bases and J dropped 10; count of bases not matched to a gene: 9. CDR3 sequence reads: CASSSGTGGRFTIYF. The DNA for the CDR3 is TGTGCCAGCAGCTCCGGGACAGGGGGCCGGTTTACCATATATTTT.

The chain is built from TRBV28 and TRBJ2-3, with 10 bases matching TRBD2. In germline, CDR1 is MDHEN, CDR2 SYDVKM. The J segment lost 5 bases and the V segment lost 7 bases, leaving 6 bases of the junction unmatched. This CDR3 is built from 14 residues. Written as DNA, the CDR3 is TGTGCCAGCAAGGAGAGCGGGAGGGGAGATACGCAGTATTTT. Amino acids: CASKESGRGDTQYF.

This clonotype was seen just once. The rearrangement uses TRBV5-6 and TRBJ2-1, with 8 positions matching TRBD2. The CDR3 extends over 19 amino acids. CDR1 SGHDT and CDR2 YYEEEE come from the germline V gene. The V segment lost 0 bases and the J segment 4 bases; nucleotides outside the gene matches: 15. In DNA, the CDR3 is TGTGCCAGCAGCTTGGGGTCCGGGACTAGAGGGAGGTCGTACAATGAGCAGTTCTTC. Translating it yields CASSLGSGTRGRSYNEQFF.

In regard to this clonotype: Germline is not matched at one junction end, which may reflect a read error. The rearrangement joins TRBV11-2 to TRBJ2-7; 7 nucleotides align to TRBD1. The CDR3 length is 14 residues. Germline CDR1 reads SGHAT; CDR2 reads FQNNGV. The CDR3 spells CASSRLGQGDEQLF. The CDR3 DNA reads TGTGCCAGCAGCCGGCTTGGGCAGGGGGACGAGCAGTTGTTC.

DNA of the CDR3: TGTGCCAGCTTCTTGGTACTTTCCTACGAGCAGTACTTC. Its protein is CASFLVLSYEQYF. The chain has TRBV11-2 and TRBJ2-7; D not resolved. The CDR3 runs 13 residues. The V gene's germline CDR1 is SGHAT and CDR2 FQNNGV. Trimming pared 8 bases from V and 1 base from J, leaving 12 bases between.

This clonotype was counted once. A single base separates this from a much larger clone, so it may be a read error. V gene TRBV6-6 combines with J gene TRBJ2-1; 11 bases line up with TRBD1. This CDR3 spans 15 amino acids. Germline V gene lookup returns CDR1 MNHNY and CDR2 SVGAGI (reference sequence). The CDR3: CASKEDRGPYNGQFF. DNA for the CDR3: TGTGCCTCAAAGGAGGACAGGGGGCCCTACAATGGGCAGTTCTTC.

About this clonotype itself: At one boundary the junction diverges from the germline segment, which might be a read error. The chain links TRBV4-2 to TRBJ2-2; D uncertain. The CDR3 sequence is 14 residues long. Germline-derived CDR1 and CDR2 are LGHNA and YNFKEQ. CDR3 nucleotide sequence: TGCGCCAGCAGCCAGACATCGAATGCCGGGGAGCTGTTTTTT. Translated, it gives CASSQTSNAGELFF.

This clonotype was seen once. V usage is TRBV13 and J usage is TRBJ2-3; 12 bases align to TRBD2. The CDR3 runs to 16 residues. The V segment lost 4 bases and the J segment 4 bases; nucleotides outside the gene matches: 6. Germline loops: CDR1 PRHDT, CDR2 FYEKMQ (reference sequence). The DNA of the CDR3 is TGTGCCAGCAGCTCCCGACTAGCGGGAGTGCCAGATACGCAGTATTTT. Its protein is CASSSRLAGVPDTQYF.

Comments on this clonotype: The CDR3 does not close with the conserved phenylalanine or tryptophan, likely indicating a read error. The gene calls are TRBV11-2 and TRBJ1-1; D remains ambiguous. The germline gives CDR1 SGHAT, CDR2 FQNNGV. The CDR3 sequence is 14 residues long. The CDR3 is CASIPTEMNIEAFY. CDR3 coding DNA: TGTGCCAGCATCCCGACGGAAATGAACATTGAAGCTTTCTAT.

Comments on this clonotype: A much larger clonotype is one base distant, so this may be a read error. J is TRBJ2-3 and V is TRBV5-6, with D tentatively TRBD2 (6 bases). The CDR3 is 16 residues long. Germline V gives CDR1 SGHDT, CDR2 YYEEEE. The V and J ends lost 4 bases and 0 bases respectively, with 15 bases between them. The DNA for the CDR3 is TGTGCCAGCAGCGTGGCTCGGGGGACTAGCACAGATACGCAGTATTTT. It encodes CASSVARGTSTDTQYF.

With regard to this clonotype: Since no conserved phenylalanine or tryptophan closes the CDR3, a read error is the likely cause. This rearrangement joins TRBV24-1 to TRBJ2-5, with 11 bases aligning to TRBD1. CDR1 KGHDR and CDR2 SFDVKD come from the germline V gene. The J segment lost 4 bases and the V segment lost 3 bases, leaving 6 bases of the junction unmatched. The CDR3 extends over 16 amino acids. The CDR3 loop is CATSDRWTGGRETQYL. The CDR3 region has the DNA TGTGCCACCAGTGATCGTTGGACAGGGGGCCGAGAGACCCAGTACTTA.